The 5 T cell receptor beta chains below all came from one sample that was sequenced in a study of monozygotic twins with inflammatory bowel disease. Reanalyzing the 5' RACE reads, TCRdb keeps one entry per CDR3 protein, without DNA. The data include over 150,000 distinct CDR3 sequences; the top ten clones carry roughly 2.3%. Sequencing was performed on blood. The receptors derive from a human donor with ulcerative colitis or Crohn's disease, or a healthy co-twin of an affected twin (not recorded which).

The chain carries TRBV5-1 and TRBJ2-1; lacking DNA, the TRBD1 call made by TCRdb goes unchecked. CDR1 is SGHRS and CDR2 is YFSETQ in the germline V gene. The CDR3 covers 14 residues. The CDR3 loop is CASSRTGAVNEQFF.

The chain links TRBV27 to TRBJ2-3; TCRdb designates TRBD2, a call that cannot be tested without DNA. This CDR3 region has 14 residues. Germline V gene data show CDR1 as MNHEY and CDR2 as SMNVEV (reference sequence). CDR3 sequence reads: CASSLSNAGDTQYF.

This chain links TRBV12-3 or TRBV12-4 with TRBJ2-3; TCRdb names TRBD2, which stays unverified in the absence of DNA. The CDR3 contains 11 residues. The CDR3 sequence is CASSGGLRQYF.

The gene calls are TRBV6-5 and TRBJ1-6. This CDR3 contains 15 residues. Germline V gives CDR1 MNHEY, CDR2 SVGAGI. The CDR3 protein is CASSYSWGGDSPLHF.

The chain joins TRBV12-3 or TRBV12-4 to TRBJ2-3; TCRdb's assignment of TRBD2 cannot be checked, as there is no DNA. There are 13 residues in the CDR3. The CDR3 loop reads CASEAGGTDTQYF.